These T cell receptor beta chains were read from a single sample in a study of shared clonotypes between healthy human individuals. Method: immunoSEQ multiplex PCR; TCRdb's copy keeps in-frame clones and lacks some. This sample has about 2.1 million clones, with 93% found just once. Sequencing used naive CD8+ T cells from PBMCs. The receptors stem from a man aged 18 to 35 in good health. Some clones in this sample may be carry-over from other donors' samples. Each CDR3 is given with its conserved first and last residue. A D gene is named only where the DNA matches it firmly. Part of the rows lack a size; the others show once, few, many or a class for expanded clones.

D gene	V gene	J gene	clone size	CDR3 protein	CDR3 DNA
-	TRBV7-6	TRBJ1-5	-	CASSLSGNRRGQPQHF	TGTGCCAGCAGCTTGAGCGGAAACAGGCGGGGACAGCCCCAGCATTTT
-	TRBV2	TRBJ1-1	-	CASSDHWGTEAFF	TGTGCCAGCAGCGACCATTGGGGCACTGAAGCTTTCTTT
-	TRBV27	TRBJ2-1	-	CASSLMTYNEQFF	TGTGCCAGCAGTTTAATGACCTACAATGAGCAGTTCTTC
TRBD1	TRBV19	TRBJ1-2	-	CASSKTRNRGRDGYTF	TGTGCCAGTAGTAAAACCAGAAACAGGGGTAGGGATGGCTACACCTTC
TRBD1	TRBV6-1	TRBJ1-2	-	CASSPGGEGYGYTF	TGTGCCAGCAGTCCAGGGGGCGAAGGCTATGGCTACACCTTC
TRBD1	TRBV6-4	TRBJ1-2	once	CASSATSGGYGYTF	TGTGCCAGCAGTGCAACCTCAGGGGGCTATGGCTACACCTTC
-	TRBV14	TRBJ2-7	-	CASKRSDGYEQYF	TGTGCCAGTAAGCGGTCCGATGGCTACGAGCAGTACTTC
-	TRBV19	TRBJ1-2	-	CASLGGAYGYTF	TGTGCCAGTCTAGGGGGGGCGTACGGCTACACCTTC
TRBD1	TRBV27	TRBJ2-7	-	CASSPGTGPVDEQYF	TGTGCCAGCAGTCCCGGGACAGGACCCGTGGACGAGCAGTACTTC
TRBD1	TRBV28	TRBJ1-4	-	CASSDTGVISAEEKLFF	TGTGCCAGCAGTGATACAGGGGTAATAAGCGCAGAAGAAAAACTGTTTTTT
TRBD1	TRBV7-9	TRBJ2-7	-	CASSLATGVPYEQYF	TGTGCCAGCAGCTTAGCGACAGGGGTCCCCTACGAGCAGTACTTC
TRBD1	TRBV19	TRBJ1-2	-	CASSVRQGRDGYTF	TGTGCCAGTAGTGTCCGACAGGGACGGGATGGCTACACCTTC
-	TRBV10-2	TRBJ2-3	-	CASSERTVRAQYF	TGCGCCAGCAGTGAGAGGACAGTGCGGGCGCAGTATTTT
-	TRBV6-5	TRBJ2-7	-	CASSYGEGAYEQYF	TGTGCCAGCAGTTATGGCGAGGGAGCCTACGAGCAGTACTTC
TRBD1	TRBV7-9	TRBJ1-1	-	CASRAGQGNTEAFF	TGTGCCAGCAGAGCGGGACAGGGGAACACTGAAGCTTTCTTT
-	TRBV25-1	TRBJ2-7	-	CASSEGFEQYF	TGTGCCAGCAGTGAAGGGTTCGAGCAGTACTTC
-	TRBV9	TRBJ2-7	once	CASSGRDGSYEQYF	TGTGCCAGCAGCGGACGGGACGGCTCCTACGAGCAGTACTTC
-	TRBV28	TRBJ2-3	-	CASSGYIGRSDTQYF	TGTGCCAGCAGTGGGTACATTGGCCGCTCAGATACGCAGTATTTT
-	TRBV6-1	TRBJ2-3	-	CASGGTFSDTQYF	TGTGCCAGCGGAGGGACCTTTTCAGATACGCAGTATTTT
-	TRBV11-2	TRBJ2-1	-	CASSPLLGDLYNEQFF	TGTGCCAGCAGCCCCCTTCTGGGAGATCTATACAATGAGCAGTTCTTC
-	TRBV11-2	TRBJ2-7	once	CASSFLEAYEQYF	TGTGCCAGCAGCTTCTTAGAGGCCTACGAGCAGTACTTC
-	TRBV5-4	TRBJ2-7	-	CASSLDVLIDNEQYF	TGTGCCAGCAGCTTGGATGTGTTGATAGACAACGAGCAGTACTTC
-	TRBV13	TRBJ1-4	-	CASSQRDNNEKLFF	TGTGCCAGCAGCCAACGGGACAACAATGAAAAACTGTTTTTT
TRBD1	TRBV29-1	TRBJ1-2	-	CSVEVRTGGDEGYTF	TGCAGCGTTGAAGTGCGGACAGGGGGTGATGAGGGCTACACCTTC
-	TRBV6-5	TRBJ2-7	-	CASSETGGPYEQYF	TGTGCCAGCAGCGAGACAGGTGGACCCTACGAGCAGTACTTC
-	TRBV29-1	TRBJ2-2	-	CSVETATGELFF	TGCAGCGTTGAAACGGCCACCGGGGAGCTGTTTTTT
-	TRBV28	TRBJ1-5	-	CASTLSGQPQHF	TGTGCCAGCACCCTCTCCGGTCAGCCCCAGCATTTT
TRBD2	TRBV29-1	TRBJ2-7	once	CSVEGLAGGYEQYF	TGCAGCGTTGAAGGACTAGCGGGGGGGTACGAGCAGTACTTC
TRBD1	TRBV2	TRBJ2-1	-	CASSGTGGRSEQFF	TGTGCCAGCAGTGGGACAGGGGGACGTAGTGAGCAGTTCTTC
-	TRBV10-3	TRBJ2-7	once	CAIRISSSYEQYF	TGTGCCATCAGGATCAGTAGCTCCTACGAGCAGTACTTC
TRBD1	TRBV27	TRBJ2-5	-	CASQDRGPGETQYF	TGTGCCAGCCAGGACAGGGGGCCGGGAGAGACCCAGTACTTC
-	TRBV29-1	TRBJ1-5	-	CSVKDGSNQPQHF	TGCAGCGTCAAGGACGGTAGCAATCAGCCCCAGCATTTT
-	TRBV15	TRBJ2-3	-	CATIQKDTQYF	TGTGCCACCATACAGAAGGATACGCAGTATTTT
TRBD2	TRBV5-4	TRBJ2-3	-	CASSQTAGGLETDTQYF	TGTGCCAGCAGCCAGACGGCGGGAGGGCTTGAAACAGATACGCAGTATTTT
TRBD2	TRBV6-6	TRBJ2-7	-	CASFGGGRAAYEQYF	TGTGCCAGCTTTGGGGGAGGGCGGGCTGCCTACGAGCAGTACTTC
-	TRBV9	TRBJ1-1	-	CASSVMPGQNTEAFF	TGTGCCAGCAGCGTCATGCCAGGGCAGAACACTGAAGCTTTCTTT
-	TRBV29-1	TRBJ2-1	once	CSVVSGNEQFF	TGCAGCGTTGTCAGTGGCAATGAGCAGTTCTTC
-	TRBV10-2	TRBJ1-5	-	CASNLQGPWSNQPQHF	TGCGCCAGCAACCTGCAGGGCCCATGGAGCAATCAGCCCCAGCATTTT
TRBD2	TRBV5-4	TRBJ2-3	once	CASSLIAGVSDTQYF	TGTGCCAGCAGCTTGATAGCGGGAGTGTCAGATACGCAGTATTTT
TRBD1	TRBV9	TRBJ2-7	-	CASSNGGQGYEQYF	TGTGCCAGCTCTAATGGGGGACAGGGCTACGAGCAGTACTTC
TRBD1	TRBV7-2	TRBJ2-1	-	CASSLAGQGNNEQFF	TGTGCCAGCAGCTTAGCGGGACAGGGGAACAATGAGCAGTTCTTC
-	TRBV15	TRBJ2-1	-	CATSQDLLAEQFF	TGTGCCACCAGCCAAGACCTCTTAGCTGAGCAGTTCTTC
TRBD1	TRBV10-3	TRBJ1-1	-	CAISESAGGMNTEAFF	TGTGCCATCAGTGAGTCGGCAGGGGGAATGAACACTGAAGCTTTCTTT
-	TRBV7-6	TRBJ1-3	-	CASSLAGIRSGNTIYF	TGTGCCAGCAGCTTAGCGGGGATTCGCTCTGGAAACACCATATATTTT
TRBD1	TRBV28	TRBJ2-2	-	CASSLIGQGRTGELFF	TGTGCCAGCAGTTTGATCGGACAGGGGAGGACCGGGGAGCTGTTTTTT
-	TRBV7-9	TRBJ2-7	few	CASSWSTAYEQYF	TGTGCCAGCAGCTGGAGTACAGCCTACGAGCAGTACTTC